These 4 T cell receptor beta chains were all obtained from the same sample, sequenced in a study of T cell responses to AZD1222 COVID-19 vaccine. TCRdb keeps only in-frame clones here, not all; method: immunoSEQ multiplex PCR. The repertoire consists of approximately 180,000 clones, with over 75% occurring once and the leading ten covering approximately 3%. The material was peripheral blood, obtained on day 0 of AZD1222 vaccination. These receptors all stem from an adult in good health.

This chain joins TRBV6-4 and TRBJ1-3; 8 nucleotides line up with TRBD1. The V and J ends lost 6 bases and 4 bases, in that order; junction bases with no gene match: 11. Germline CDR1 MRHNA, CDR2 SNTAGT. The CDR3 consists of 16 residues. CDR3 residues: CASSALDRGDGNTIYF. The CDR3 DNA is TGTGCCAGCAGCGCCCTTGACAGGGGAGACGGAAACACCATATATTTT.

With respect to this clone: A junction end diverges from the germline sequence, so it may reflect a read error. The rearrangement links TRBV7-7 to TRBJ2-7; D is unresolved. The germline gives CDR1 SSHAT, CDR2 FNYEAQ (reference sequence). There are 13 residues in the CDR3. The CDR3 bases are TGTGCTAGCAGCTTAGGCACAAGATACGAGCAGTACTTC. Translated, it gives CASSLGTRYEQYF.

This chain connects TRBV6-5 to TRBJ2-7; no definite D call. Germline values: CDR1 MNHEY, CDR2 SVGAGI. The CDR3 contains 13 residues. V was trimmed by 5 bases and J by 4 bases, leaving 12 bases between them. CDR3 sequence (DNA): TGTGCCAGCAGTCCGACAAGCCCATACGAGCAGTACTTC. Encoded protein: CASSPTSPYEQYF.

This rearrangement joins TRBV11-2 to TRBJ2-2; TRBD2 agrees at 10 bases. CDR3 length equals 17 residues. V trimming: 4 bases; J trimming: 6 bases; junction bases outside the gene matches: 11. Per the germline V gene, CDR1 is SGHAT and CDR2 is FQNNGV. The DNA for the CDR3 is TGTGCCAGCAGCTCATTTCGGAGCGGGGGGGCTGCCGGGGAGCTGTTTTTT. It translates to CASSSFRSGGAAGELFF.